This TCR beta chain was sequenced in a study of blood T cells in healthy people across ages (dated by TCRdb to the mid-2010s). Study-wide context: In model experiments, template switching captured about one uniquely barcoded TCR beta cDNA molecule for every two T cells. To track age-related changes in TCR beta repertoire diversity, the study relied on deep sequencing normalized with unique cDNA molecular identifiers. The donors were split into four age groups: young (average about 15 years), middle-aged (around 40), aged (approximately 60) and long-lived (82). Donors of different ages were randomly distributed across sequencing lanes to avoid experimental bias. The study analyzed two additional independent replicas of 1 million unique cDNA reads from the same blood draw for two donors, one aged 18 to 29 and one aged 80 or older. The investigation overall reported the following: Because donor CMV infection status was unknown, age-related changes in expanded clonotypes were potentially confounded. As age increased, observed TCR beta diversity per million T cells dropped in a roughly linear way, and a significant reduction was already evident by age roughly 36. The percentage of naive T cells measured by flow cytometry correlated strongly with observed TCR beta diversity. Total diversity estimates from one million sequenced T cells were considered lower bounds and underestimates. Bulk unsorted PBMC profiling prevented conclusive comparison of naive and antigen-experienced compartments. Compared with the aged group, more naive CD4+ T cells, fewer expanded clones and increased TCR diversity were shown by the long-lived group, suggesting age selection.

Library generation was performed with 5' RACE. Sequencer: Illumina HiSeq 2500. The second PCR ran for about 6 to 11 cycles and used a J-beta primer mix along with a sample-barcoded 5' primer. A template-switch 5' adaptor carrying 12 random nucleotides introduced a unique molecular identifier onto each TCR beta cDNA molecule. Each sample yielded at least 3 million CDR3-containing paired-end reads. All of the RNA was converted into first-strand cDNA using the Mint cDNA synthesis kit, with a TRBC-specific oligonucleotide serving as the primer. Following uracil-DNA glycosylase treatment, a first 18-cycle PCR with universal primers M1SS and BC2_uni_R was performed on all cDNA. From the authors' description of their analysis: Each sample was normalized by randomly selecting 1 million high-quality reads, each carrying a distinct molecular identifier. Instead of being binned into consensus sequences, reads with shared molecular identifiers were discarded. CDR3 identification, clonotype clustering and error correction used MiTCR with a Q25 quality threshold and the strictest error-elimination algorithm. A nonparametric unseen species model with Euler transformation was used to estimate lower-bound total TCR beta diversity. TCRdb handled the public reads itself, with Q25 trimming in fastp and clone calling in MiXCR, and kept productive beta chains. Here each entry gathers all rows of one CDR3 protein and keeps the most common genes and DNA. These V and J calls originate from TCRdb's pipeline instead of the authors' own analysis. This sample comprises about 650,000 distinct CDR3 sequences, approximately 30% of them detected only once. The biggest ten clones account for 15% to 17% of the sample.

The donors were under 40 Caucasian individuals from Russia, aged roughly 6 to 100 years, who were systemically healthy. Ten milliliters of peripheral blood were drawn from each donor into EDTA-treated Vacutainer tubes. Ficoll-Paque density-gradient centrifugation was used to isolate PBMCs, with at least 7 million per sample. Trizol reagent was used to extract total RNA from the PBMCs, yielding at least 6 micrograms per sample. Naive CD45RAhigh/CD27high T cell percentages were measured by flow cytometry on a PBMC aliquot from every donor. Note on this clonotype: Its antigen is currently not known. Base qualities are not provided; no much larger clone lies one nucleotide away.

V gives up 8 bases and J gives up 3 bases, and the segment between their germline ends measures 10 bases. Taken from the germline V gene, the CDR1 and CDR2 loops are SGHTA and FQGNSA. Including cysteine and phenylalanine, the CDR3 has 13 amino acids. Only CDR3 DNA remains: 39 bases, in frame from the first base. Sequencing used blood. The chain employs TRBV7-2 and TRBJ2-2; D gene: possibly TRBD1, on 5 matching bases. This clonotype originated in a woman of 80 years or more in good health. Donor details come from another sample of the same person, matched by shared clones. The nucleotides are TGTGCCAGCGGTAGACAGCACACCGGGGAGCTGTTTTTT. Its amino acids are CASGRQHTGELFF.